Listed below are T cell receptor beta chains from one sample, sequenced in a study of early stage breast cancer tumors. Some clones are missing from TCRdb's copy, which holds only in-frame ones; the method was immunoSEQ multiplex PCR. The sample has around 25,000 clones, 65% to 70% seen once. Sequencing was carried out using breast tumor tissue. These receptors all stem from a person aged 55 to 69 with breast cancer. CDR3s include the opening cysteine and the closing phenylalanine or tryptophan. The order of the fields is J gene, D gene, clone size, V gene, CDR3 protein, CDR3 DNA. D genes are given only for firm matches. Some rows mark clone size as missing; the rest say once, few, many or name a class of expanded clone.

>TRBJ2-1|TRBD2|NA|TRBV29-1
CSAGGGFGGEQFF
TGCAGCGCCGGCGGGGGGTTCGGCGGTGAGCAGTTCTTC
>TRBJ2-7|NA|NA|TRBV2
CASITVQGLGEQYF
TGTGCCAGCATAACCGTTCAGGGTTTGGGCGAGCAGTACTTC
>TRBJ2-7|TRBD2|NA|TRBV5-4
CASSLGTSGIYEQYF
TGTGCCAGCAGCTTGGGCACTAGCGGGATATACGAGCAGTACTTC
>TRBJ2-7|TRBD1|once|TRBV5-1
CASSPGTGGNYEQYF
TGCGCCAGCAGCCCGGGTACAGGGGGGAACTACGAGCAGTACTTC
>TRBJ1-2|NA|once|TRBV30
CAWRHVLEEAF
TGTGCCTGGAGGCACGTCCTGGAAGAGGCCTTC
>TRBJ2-7|NA|NA|TRBV5-6
CASSYGLSYEQYF
TGTGCCAGCAGCTATGGACTTTCCTACGAGCAGTACTTC
>TRBJ1-4|NA|NA|TRBV4-2
CASSQQGTEKLFF
TGTGCCAGCAGCCAACAGGGGACGGAAAAACTGTTTTTT
>TRBJ2-5|NA|NA|TRBV10-3
CAISRTDQETQYF
TGTGCCATCAGTCGGACAGATCAAGAGACCCAGTACTTC
>TRBJ1-5|NA|NA|TRBV7-8
CASSPEAGWDQPQHF
TGTGCCAGCAGTCCGGAGGCAGGATGGGATCAGCCCCAGCATTTT
>TRBJ2-1|TRBD2|once|TRBV4-2
CASSQTTSGRDNEQFF
TGTGCCAGCAGCCAGACGACTAGCGGGAGAGACAATGAGCAGTTCTTC
>TRBJ2-7|TRBD2|NA|TRBV11-3
CASSFLTSGASSSYEQYF
TGTGCCAGCAGCTTCTTGACTAGCGGGGCATCATCCTCCTACGAGCAGTACTTC
>TRBJ2-2|NA|NA|TRBV5-1
CASSLTGNTGELFF
TGCGCCAGCAGCTTGACGGGGAACACCGGGGAGCTGTTTTTT
>TRBJ1-5|NA|NA|TRBV6-1
CASRPQGSGNQPQHF
TGTGCCAGCAGGCCTCAGGGGAGTGGCAATCAGCCCCAGCATTTT
>TRBJ2-5|TRBD2|NA|TRBV29-1
CSVGLARETQYF
TGCAGCGTAGGACTAGCTCGGGAGACCCAGTACTTC
>TRBJ1-5|NA|NA|TRBV20-1
CSARRSETQHF
TGCAGTGCTAGACGTAGCGAGACCCAGCATTTT
>TRBJ2-4|NA|NA|TRBV7-2
CASSQGSTYIQYF
TGTGCCAGCAGCCAGGGGAGTACTTACATTCAGTACTTC
>TRBJ1-1|NA|NA|TRBV15
CATSRPSTGDTEAFF
TGTGCCACCAGCAGGCCCTCGACAGGAGACACTGAAGCTTTCTTT
>TRBJ1-4|TRBD1|few|TRBV29-1
CSVREQGVVEKLFF
TGCAGCGTCCGTGAACAGGGGGTGGTCGAAAAACTGTTTTTT
>TRBJ2-1|TRBD2|NA|TRBV4-3
CASSQGASGRAYNEQFF
TGCGCCAGCAGCCAAGGCGCTAGCGGGAGGGCTTACAATGAGCAGTTCTTC
>TRBJ1-1|NA|few|TRBV11-3
CASSKLQGPMNTEAFF
TGTGCCAGCAGCAAACTTCAGGGTCCTATGAACACTGAAGCTTTCTTT
>TRBJ2-7|TRBD2|NA|TRBV27
CASSTGTSGRFYEQYF
TGTGCCAGCAGTACAGGGACTAGCGGGAGGTTCTACGAGCAGTACTTC
>TRBJ2-1|NA|NA|TRBV11-2
CASSSPEQGTTYNEQFF
TGTGCCAGCAGCTCCCCAGAGCAGGGGACTACCTACAATGAGCAGTTCTTC
>TRBJ2-7|TRBD2|NA|TRBV11-2
CASSLLGTSGRFYEQYF
TGTGCCAGCAGCTTATTAGGGACTAGCGGGAGATTCTACGAGCAGTACTTC
>TRBJ1-2|TRBD1|NA|TRBV5-1
CASSLGQTPYGYTF
TGCGCCAGCAGCCTGGGACAGACACCCTATGGCTACACCTTC
>TRBJ2-3|TRBD2|NA|TRBV6-5
CASRTGLAQDTQYF
TGTGCCAGCAGAACCGGACTAGCGCAAGATACGCAGTATTTT
>TRBJ2-2|NA|NA|TRBV27
CASRPTGNTGELFF
TGTGCCAGCAGACCCACTGGGAACACCGGGGAGCTGTTTTTT
>TRBJ1-1|NA|NA|TRBV29-1
CSGDRINTEAFF
TGCAGCGGTGACAGAATTAACACTGAAGCTTTCTTT
>TRBJ2-5|TRBD2|NA|TRBV7-2
CASSLRGAREGTQYF
TGTGCCAGCAGCCTCCGGGGAGCGAGGGAGGGGACCCAGTACTTC
>TRBJ2-2|TRBD1|medium-sized|TRBV5-1
CASGTGWPGELFF
TGCGCCAGCGGGACAGGGTGGCCCGGGGAGCTGTTTTTT
>TRBJ1-2|TRBD1|NA|TRBV29-1
CSVESWTGGGRYGYTF
TGCAGCGTTGAATCCTGGACAGGGGGCGGAAGATATGGCTACACCTTC
>TRBJ1-2|NA|NA|TRBV28
CASSLTRRQGYTF
TGTGCCAGCAGTTTAACACGGAGACAGGGCTACACCTTC
>TRBJ2-1|NA|NA|TRBV27
CASSKIQGSEQFF
TGTGCCAGCAGTAAAATTCAGGGAAGTGAGCAGTTCTTC
>TRBJ2-5|TRBD2|NA|TRBV7-6
CASSLGTSGPTQYF
TGTGCCAGCAGCTTAGGGACTAGCGGACCAACCCAGTACTTC
>TRBJ1-5|NA|NA|TRBV18
CASSPDRYQPQHF
TGTGCCAGCTCCCCTGACAGATATCAGCCCCAGCATTTT
>TRBJ2-5|NA|few|TRBV18
CASSPREAETQYF
TGTGCCAGCTCACCCCGCGAAGCCGAGACCCAGTACTTC
>TRBJ2-3|TRBD1|once|TRBV12-5
CASGDRGITDTQYF
TGTGCTAGTGGTGACAGGGGGATCACAGATACGCAGTATTTT
>TRBJ2-3|TRBD2|NA|TRBV10-3
CAIRTSGSGDTQYF
TGTGCCATCAGGACTAGCGGGAGTGGGGATACGCAGTATTTT
>TRBJ2-7|TRBD2|NA|TRBV30
CALTSVSYEQYF
TGTGCCTTAACTAGCGTCTCCTACGAGCAGTACTTC
>TRBJ2-3|NA|NA|TRBV7-2
CASSSFPQVTDTQYF
TGTGCCAGCAGCTCCTTCCCACAGGTCACAGATACGCAGTATTTT
>TRBJ2-3|TRBD1|NA|TRBV10-2
CASSSGQTSTDTQYF
TGCGCCAGCAGCTCGGGACAGACTAGCACAGATACGCAGTATTTT
>TRBJ2-1|TRBD2|NA|TRBV11-3
CASSSSQAGGYNEQFF
TGTGCCAGCAGCTCCTCCCAGGCGGGAGGGTATAATGAGCAGTTCTTC
>TRBJ1-1|NA|NA|TRBV7-8
CASSLMRLNTEAFF
TGTGCCAGCAGCTTAATGAGGTTAAACACTGAAGCTTTCTTT
>TRBJ2-5|TRBD2|NA|TRBV10-2
CASGVAGRQETQYF
TGCGCCTCAGGGGTAGCGGGGCGCCAAGAGACCCAGTACTTC
>TRBJ1-1|NA|NA|TRBV6-5
CASSSGQSNTEAFF
TGTGCCAGCAGTTCAGGACAGTCGAACACTGAAGCTTTCTTT